This T cell receptor beta chain was captured in a study of blood T cell repertoires in COVID-19. The CDR3 extends over 15 amino acids. The V and J ends lost 5 bases and 4 bases respectively, with 18 bases between them. The germline V gene has CDR1 SGDLS and CDR2 YYNGEE. Authors' processing steps: By means of reference gene primer amplification, nucleated cell counts were estimated. Only in-frame clones appear in the TCRdb table, and some are missing; sequencing was by immunoSEQ multiplex PCR. The V and J calls and clone size are taken from that table; D and trimming were inferred from the DNA. The sample lists around 60,000 clones; nearly 90% were seen once.

This clonotype was obtained from a man aged 55 to 70 with active COVID-19. V usage is TRBV9 and J usage is TRBJ1-2, with D hard to call. Sequencing was done on a sample of peripheral blood. The CDR3 loop reads CASRATASDSYGYTF. The DNA of the CDR3 is TGTGCCAGCAGGGCTACGGCGTCGGACTCCTATGGCTACACCTTC.